This T cell receptor (beta chain) was retrieved from a study of T cell repertoires in cytomegalovirus infection. Germline CDR1 reads MGHDK; CDR2 reads SYGVNS. The trim removed 7 bases at V and 6 bases at J, leaving 16 bases unmatched. The CDR3 spans 16 residues. TCRdb called the reads again in MiXCR, with one record for every CDR3 protein. Here the sample spans around 210,000 distinct CDR3 sequences, 6.5% being singletons. Turning to this clonotype: What it recognizes is unknown.

Study outcomes and limitations: What dominated the ex vivo response were HLA-C-restricted CMV-specific TCR beta clonotypes.

The chain is built from TRBV25-1 and TRBJ1-2, with 8 positions matching TRBD1. The sequence was obtained from a human donor in good health (CMV status not recorded). Some clones in this sample may be carry-over from other donors' samples. The sample consisted of PBMCs. CDR3 residues: CASKGAGGAWSDGYTF. DNA of the CDR3: TGTGCCAGCAAGGGGGCAGGGGGCGCCTGGAGTGATGGCTACACCTTC.